The present T cell receptor (beta chain) was sequenced within a study of cytomegalovirus exposure and HLA in healthy donors. Study summary: Early release data held 85 million to 95 million unique TCRs from HLA-typed donors.

Points from the study as a whole: Sequences of the TCR beta chain were said to predict the HLA-A and HLA-B alleles of most subjects accurately.

On this clone itself: Its specificity is not known.

The germline V and J ends were trimmed by 5 bases and 2 bases, with 6 bases remaining between them. This CDR3 has 12 residues. Germline CDR1 is MNHEY and CDR2 is SVGAGI. The PCR used 60 Vbeta and 13 Jbeta primers. Profiled with immunoSEQ multiplex PCR; TCRdb holds only in-frame clones, not every one. The sample contains approximately 100,000 clones, about 85% of which appear only once. This clonotype originated in a man aged 40-49 years in good health and CMV-seropositive. V gene TRBV6-5 combines with J gene TRBJ2-5; D is perhaps TRBD1 (6 bases). The sample comprised PBMCs. The CDR3 reads CASSGQQETQYF. The CDR3 DNA follows: TGTGCCAGCAGTGGACAGCAAGAGACCCAGTACTTC.